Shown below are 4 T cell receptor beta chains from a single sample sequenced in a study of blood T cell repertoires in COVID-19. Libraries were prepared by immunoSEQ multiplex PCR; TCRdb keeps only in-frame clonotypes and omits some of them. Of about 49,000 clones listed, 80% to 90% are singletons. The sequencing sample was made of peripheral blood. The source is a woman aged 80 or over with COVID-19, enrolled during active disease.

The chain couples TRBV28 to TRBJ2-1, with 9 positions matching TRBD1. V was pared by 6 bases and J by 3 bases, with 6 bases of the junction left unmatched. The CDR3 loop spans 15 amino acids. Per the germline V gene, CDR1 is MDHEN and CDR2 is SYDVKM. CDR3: CASRRDRGSYNEQFF. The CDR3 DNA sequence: TGTGCCAGCAGACGAGACAGGGGGAGCTACAATGAGCAGTTCTTC.

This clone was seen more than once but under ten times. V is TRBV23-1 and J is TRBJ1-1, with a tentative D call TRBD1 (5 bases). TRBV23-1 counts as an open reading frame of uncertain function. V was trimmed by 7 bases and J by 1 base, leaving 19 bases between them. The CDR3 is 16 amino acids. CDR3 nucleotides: TGCGCCAGCAACGATCTAGAAGGACATGAGAACACTGAAGCTTTCTTT. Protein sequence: CASNDLEGHENTEAFF.

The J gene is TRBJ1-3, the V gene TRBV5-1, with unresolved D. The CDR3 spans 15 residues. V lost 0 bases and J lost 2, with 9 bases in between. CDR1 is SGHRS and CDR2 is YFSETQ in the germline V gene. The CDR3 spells CASSLEPVAGNTIYF. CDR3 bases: TGCGCCAGCAGCTTGGAGCCCGTGGCTGGAAACACCATATATTTT.

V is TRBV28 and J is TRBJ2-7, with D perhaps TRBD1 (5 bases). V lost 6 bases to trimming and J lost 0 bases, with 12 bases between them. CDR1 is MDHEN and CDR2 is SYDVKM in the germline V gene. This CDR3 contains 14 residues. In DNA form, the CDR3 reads TGTGCCAGCAGCGGACAAGCTCCCTCCTACGAGCAGTACTTC. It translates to CASSGQAPSYEQYF.